This entry is about one TCR beta chain. This record comes from a study of blood T cell repertoires in COVID-19. In the study overall: T cells, B-cell-depleted T cells, or PBMCs provided the cDNA or gDNA that served as material.

Method: immunoSEQ multiplex PCR; TCRdb's copy keeps in-frame clones and lacks some. The table has 120,000 to 150,000 clones, 85% seen once. The length of the CDR3 is 15 residues. CDR1 and CDR2 from the germline V gene are SNHLY and FYNNEI. Trimming removed 7 bases from V and 5 bases from J, with 18 bases in between. The V and J genes are TRBV2 and TRBJ2-1; weak D call: TRBD2 (5 bases). This clonotype was obtained from a woman aged 40 to 50 with active or convalescent COVID-19. The sample consisted of peripheral blood. CDR3: CASKEARIGNNEQFF. CDR3 in DNA: TGTGCCAGCAAGGAGGCCAGGATAGGGAACAATGAGCAGTTCTTC.